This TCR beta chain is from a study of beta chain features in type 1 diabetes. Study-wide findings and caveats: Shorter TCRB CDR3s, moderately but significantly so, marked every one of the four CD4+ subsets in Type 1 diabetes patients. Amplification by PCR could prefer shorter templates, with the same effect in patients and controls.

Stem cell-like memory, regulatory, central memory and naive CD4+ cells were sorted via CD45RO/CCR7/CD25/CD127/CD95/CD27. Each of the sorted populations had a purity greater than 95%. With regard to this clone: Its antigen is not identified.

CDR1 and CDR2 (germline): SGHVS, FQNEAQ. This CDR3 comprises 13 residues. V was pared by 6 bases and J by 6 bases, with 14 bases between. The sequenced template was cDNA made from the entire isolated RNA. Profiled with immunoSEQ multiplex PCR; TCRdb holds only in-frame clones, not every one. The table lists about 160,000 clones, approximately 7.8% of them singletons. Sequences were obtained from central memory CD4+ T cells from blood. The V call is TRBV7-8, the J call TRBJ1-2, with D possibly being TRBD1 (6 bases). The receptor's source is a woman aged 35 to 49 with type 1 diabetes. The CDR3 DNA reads TGTGCCAGCAGACTAGGGGGGGCTGATGGCTACACCTTC. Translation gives CASRLGGADGYTF.